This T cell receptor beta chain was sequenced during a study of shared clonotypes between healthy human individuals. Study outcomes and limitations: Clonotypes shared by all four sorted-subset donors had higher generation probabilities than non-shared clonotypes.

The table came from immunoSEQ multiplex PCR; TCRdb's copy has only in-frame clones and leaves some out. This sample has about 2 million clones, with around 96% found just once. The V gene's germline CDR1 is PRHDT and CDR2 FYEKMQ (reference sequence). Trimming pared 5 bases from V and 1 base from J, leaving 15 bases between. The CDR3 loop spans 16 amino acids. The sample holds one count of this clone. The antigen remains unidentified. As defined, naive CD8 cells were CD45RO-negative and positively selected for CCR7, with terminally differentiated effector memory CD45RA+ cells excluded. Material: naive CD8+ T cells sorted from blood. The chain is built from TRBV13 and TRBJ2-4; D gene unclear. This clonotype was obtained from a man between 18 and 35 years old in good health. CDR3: CASSLPRPFAKNIQYF. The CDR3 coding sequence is TGTGCCAGCAGCCTCCCTCGACCCTTTGCCAAAAACATTCAGTACTTC.